These 18 T cell receptor beta chains share one sample of origin, sequenced in a study of identical twins. From the 5' RACE reads, TCRdb called clonotypes with MiXCR, one entry per CDR3 protein. The data show fewer than 250,000 distinct CDR3 sequences, around a tenth seen once. Sample: memory (CD45RO+) T cells sorted from blood. These receptors all stem from a woman between 18 and 29 years old in good health.

There are many counts of this clonotype. The rearrangement uses TRBV5-1 and TRBJ1-1; a weak D match, TRBD1 (5 bases). V was cut by 1 base and J by 0 bases, with 10 bases left in between. The length of the CDR3 is 15 residues. From germline, CDR1 is SGHRS and CDR2 YFSETQ. The CDR3 region has the DNA TGCGCCAGCAGCTTGCAATGGGGGGTGAACACTGAAGCTTTCTTT. Residues: CASSLQWGVNTEAFF.

The rearrangement uses TRBV30 and TRBJ2-7; 7 bases line up with TRBD1. The CDR3 consists of 15 residues. With V trimmed by 4 bases and J by 4 bases, 13 bases remained unmatched. In germline, CDR1 is GTSNPN, CDR2 SVGIG (reference sequence). Here the CDR3 reads CAWIRGGSLRYEQYF. The CDR3 nucleotides read TGTGCCTGGATTAGAGGGGGCTCTCTCCGTTACGAGCAGTACTTC.

This clonotype was seen only a few times. The CDR3 is CASSEWQGDEQYF. CDR3 nucleotides: TGTGCCAGCAGTGAGTGGCAGGGGGACGAGCAGTACTTC. The genes are TRBV25-1 and TRBJ2-7; 7 bases agree with TRBD1. V trimming: 3 bases; J trimming: 5 bases; junction bases outside the gene matches: 4. The CDR3 runs 13 residues. Germline CDR1 and CDR2: MGHDK and SYGVNS.

The chain joins TRBV7-2 to TRBJ1-2; the D gene is possibly TRBD1 (6 bases). Trimming shortened V by 4 bases and J by 5 bases, and 11 bases separated the two germline ends. Looked up from germline, CDR1 is SGHTA and CDR2 is FQGNSA. This CDR3 contains 13 residues. The CDR3 coding sequence is TGTGCCAGCAGCTCATCAGGGGTGTATGGCTACACCTTC. Its protein is CASSSSGVYGYTF.

This sequence joins TRBV20-1 and TRBJ2-2; D could derive from TRBD1 or TRBD2 (5 bases each). The CDR3 is made up of 14 amino acids. Per the germline V gene, CDR1 is DFQATT and CDR2 is SNEGSKA (reference sequence). Trimming left V 3 bases short and J 5 bases short, with 13 bases between. The CDR3 spells CSASRSGSTGELFF. The CDR3 DNA reads as TGCAGTGCTAGCCGTTCAGGGAGTACCGGGGAGCTGTTTTTT.

This clonotype was detected many times. V gene TRBV3-1 combines with J gene TRBJ2-1; 7 bases are shared with TRBD2. Germline V CDR1 and CDR2: LGHDT, YNNKEL (reference sequence). The CDR3 is 15 amino acids. J lost 5 bases, V lost 4 bases, and 8 bases had no gene match. The CDR3 DNA reads TGTGCCAGCAGCCTACGGGGAGGGCAAGACAATGAGCAGTTCTTC. This translates into CASSLRGGQDNEQFF.

This clonotype has more than one count but fewer than ten. The chain joins TRBV7-8 to TRBJ2-7; possible D gene TRBD2, 6 bases. This CDR3 is built from 14 residues. Germline values: CDR1 SGHVS, CDR2 FQNEAQ. The ends were cut back, 5 bases at V and 5 bases at J, with 16 bases in the middle. The CDR3 bases are TGTGCCAGCAGCCGGAGACTAGTCCCCCACGAGCAGTACTTC. Translated: CASSRRLVPHEQYF.

The V gene is TRBV20-1, the J gene TRBJ2-1; a weak D match, TRBD2 (6 bases). Looked up from germline, CDR1 is DFQATT and CDR2 is SNEGSKA (reference sequence). The CDR3 consists of 14 residues. In nucleotides, the CDR3 is TGCAGCCTAAGGCGGGGCTTCGGATACAATGAGCAGTTCTTC. This encodes CSLRRGFGYNEQFF.

This clonotype came up a few times. The chain has TRBV3-1 and TRBJ2-2; D gene uncertain. The CDR3 extends over 14 amino acids. Germline CDR1 is LGHDT and CDR2 is YNNKEL (reference sequence). Trimming took off 1 base at V and 7 bases at J, with 10 bases between the two ends. CDR3 protein: CASSQGLYGGELFF. In DNA, the CDR3 is TGTGCCAGCAGCCAAGGCCTTTATGGCGGGGAGCTGTTTTTT.

The chain combines TRBV9 with TRBJ2-5; 8 bases line up with TRBD2. Germline V lookup: CDR1 SGDLS, CDR2 YYNGEE. The V segment lost 0 bases and the J segment 4 bases; nucleotides outside the gene matches: 5. The CDR3 totals 15 residues. DNA of the CDR3: TGTGCCAGCAGCGTAGCAGCGGGAGTTATAGAGACCCAGTACTTC. Protein product: CASSVAAGVIETQYF.

In this sample, this clonotype turned up a few times. V is TRBV5-8 and J is TRBJ1-6; unclear D gene. This CDR3 comprises 15 residues. Trimming shortened V by 2 bases and J by 3 bases, and 9 bases separated the two germline ends. CDR1 is SGHTS and CDR2 is YDEGEE in the germline V gene. The CDR3 sequence: CASSLGGLYNSPLHF. Here the CDR3 DNA reads TGTGCCAGCAGCTTAGGAGGGCTCTATAATTCACCCCTCCACTTT.

This clonotype was observed a few times. The rearrangement links TRBV3-1 to TRBJ1-1; D not resolved. The CDR3 spans 14 residues. Germline V CDR1 and CDR2: LGHDT, YNNKEL (reference sequence). V dropped 7 bases and J dropped 2 bases, with 14 bases sitting between them. DNA of the CDR3: TGTGCCAGCACCCTCCATGGCGGCAACACTGAAGCTTTCTTT. It translates to CASTLHGGNTEAFF. The variable domain in full, with the rest retrieved from reference TRBV3-1 and TRBJ1-1, is DTAVSQTPKYLVTQMGNDKSIKCEQNLGHDTMYWYKQDSKKFLKIMFSYNNKELIINETVPNRFSPKSPDKAHLNLHINSLELGDSAVYFCASTLHGGNTEAFFGQGTRLTVV.

This clonotype was seen a few times. J is TRBJ1-6 and V is TRBV14; D is ambiguous. The CDR3 loop spans 13 amino acids. CDR1 and CDR2 from the germline V gene are SGHDN and FVKESK. V lost 5 bases and J lost 7, with 9 bases in between. CDR3 sequence: CASSWAANSPLHF. The DNA of the CDR3 is TGTGCCAGCAGCTGGGCTGCGAATTCACCCCTCCACTTT.

V gene TRBV6-6 combines with J gene TRBJ2-5, with D possibly TRBD2 on 6 matching bases. With 10 bases removed from V and 1 base from J, the gap between germline ends came to 10 bases. Germline-derived CDR1 and CDR2 are MNHNY and SVGAGI (reference sequence). This CDR3 has 12 amino acids. CDR3 amino acids: CATGTFQETQYF. The DNA for the CDR3 is TGTGCCACCGGGACTTTCCAAGAGACCCAGTACTTC.

There are a few counts of this clonotype. The chain couples TRBV25-1 to TRBJ2-1; D might be TRBD2 (6 bases). The ends were cut back, 5 bases at V and 4 bases at J, with 15 bases in the middle. CDR1 MGHDK and CDR2 SYGVNS come from the germline V gene. The CDR3 contains 15 residues. The CDR3 spells CASSRSGVGYNEQFF. The CDR3 nucleotides read TGTGCCAGCAGTAGGTCGGGAGTGGGGTACAATGAGCAGTTCTTC. Full variable domain (rest looked up from reference TRBV25-1 and TRBJ2-1): EADIYQTPRYLVIGTGKKITLECSQTMGHDKMYWYQQDPGMELHLIHYSYGVNSTEKGDLSSESTVSRIRTEHFPLTLESARPSHTSQYLCASSRSGVGYNEQFFGPGTRLTVL.

The chain combines TRBV29-1 with TRBJ2-3; the match to TRBD1 covers 8 bases. The germline V gene has CDR1 SQVTM and CDR2 ANQGSEA. After removal of 7 bases from V and 0 bases from J, the junction contained 9 bases not matched to a gene. The CDR3 contains 15 residues. The CDR3 sequence: CSARSGGRSTDTQYF. The CDR3 nucleotides read TGCAGCGCCAGGTCAGGGGGCCGGAGCACAGATACGCAGTATTTT.

This sequence joins TRBV20-1 and TRBJ2-1; D is possibly TRBD2 (6 bases). Trimming stripped 6 bases from V and 4 bases from J, with 16 bases between. The CDR3 length is 14 residues. Germline CDR1 DFQATT, CDR2 SNEGSKA (reference sequence). This chain's CDR3 is CSAPSAAGYNEQFF. Written as DNA, the CDR3 is TGCAGTGCCCCCTCGGCGGCGGGATACAATGAGCAGTTCTTC.

This clonotype has at least ten counts. The chain has TRBV5-1 and TRBJ1-1, with D possibly TRBD1 on 6 matching bases. Per germline, CDR1 SGHRS and CDR2 YFSETQ. V was clipped by 4 bases and J by 1 base, with 8 bases between them. The CDR3 runs 13 residues. The DNA of the CDR3 is TGCGCCAGCAGCACGACAGGGAACACTGAAGCTTTCTTT. This sequence encodes CASSTTGNTEAFF. Supplemented by reference TRBV5-1 and TRBJ1-1, the full variable domain reads KAGVTQTPRYLIKTRGQQVTLSCSPISGHRSVSWYQQTPGQGLQFLFEYFSETQRNKGNFPGRFSGRQFSNSRSEMNVSTLELGDSALYLCASSTTGNTEAFFGQGTRLTVV.